This T cell receptor (beta chain) was found in a study of identical twins. Findings of the study overall: Weaker excess twin sharing was seen among beta out-of-frame sequences.

About this clonotype: Its antigen is not identified.

TCRdb redid the calling of the 5' RACE reads with MiXCR, one entry per CDR3 protein. The table has approximately 680,000 distinct CDR3 sequences, about 7.1% seen once. Looked up from germline, CDR1 is SGHDN and CDR2 is FVKESK. V was cut by 2 bases and J by 3 bases, with 12 bases left in between. The CDR3 extends over 15 amino acids. The same sample was also used in a study of yellow fever vaccine responses in identical twins.

The chain links TRBV14 to TRBJ2-3; no definite D call. Sequencing input: PBMCs. The sequence came from a woman in her late teens or twenties in good health. The CDR3 DNA is TGTGCCAGCAGCCAACAGCTTCTCGCAACAGATACGCAGTATTTT. Protein sequence: CASSQQLLATDTQYF.